One and the same sample provided the 22 T cell receptor beta chains below, sequenced in a study of glioma-infiltrating T cells. The iRepertoire nested amplicon-rescue multiplex PCR amplified TCR alpha and beta CDR3s from RNA. Using its own MiXCR run on the multiplex PCR reads, TCRdb lists one record per CDR3 protein. The table includes more than 110,000 distinct CDR3 sequences, about 39% detected once. The sample was glioma tissue, nonneoplastic brain tissue, or PBMCs (not recorded which). These receptors originate from a human donor with low-grade glioma or glioblastoma, undergoing nonglioma brain surgery, or in good health (not recorded which).

This clonotype was seen ten or more times. The chain carries TRBV6-1 and TRBJ2-1, with TRBD2 identical over 7 bases. This CDR3 is built from 14 residues. V shed 5 bases and J 5 bases; nucleotides not matched to a gene: 6. Germline values: CDR1 MNHNS, CDR2 SASEGT. This CDR3 is CASSSLAFDNEQFF. The CDR3 DNA is TGTGCCAGCAGTTCACTAGCGTTCGACAATGAGCAGTTCTTC.

The sample holds many counts of this clonotype. The gene calls are TRBV6-1 and TRBJ1-2; D not certain. The V end lost 6 bases, the J end lost 4 bases, and 9 bases lay between the germline ends. The germline V gene encodes CDR1 MNHNS and CDR2 SASEGT. CDR3 length equals 12 residues. CDR3 loop: CASRAGGYGYTF. The DNA of the CDR3 is TGTGCCAGCAGGGCGGGTGGCTATGGCTACACCTTC.

The chain uses TRBV7-2 and TRBJ1-4, with 7 bases aligning to TRBD1. The germline V gene encodes CDR1 SGHTA and CDR2 FQGNSA. The J segment lost 8 bases and the V segment lost 2 bases, leaving 5 bases of the junction unmatched. The CDR3 is made up of 14 amino acids. The CDR3 bases are TGTGCCAGCAGCTTAAACAGGGGATCAGAAAAACTGTTTTTT. Translating gives CASSLNRGSEKLFF.

This chain connects TRBV5-6 to TRBJ1-2; D is uncertain. CDR1 SGHDT and CDR2 YYEEEE come from the germline V gene. The germline V and J ends were trimmed by 1 base and 5 bases, with 12 bases remaining between them. The CDR3 is 14 amino acids. The CDR3 here is CASSLLSASYGYTF. The CDR3 nucleotides read TGTGCCAGCAGCTTGCTGTCAGCCTCTTATGGCTACACCTTC.

This clonotype appeared once. A junction end diverges from the germline sequence, so it may reflect a read error. This rearrangement joins TRBV24-1 to TRBJ2-7; 7 positions match TRBD1. The V gene's germline CDR1 is KGHDR and CDR2 SFDVKD. This CDR3 is built from 15 residues. The CDR3 DNA is TGTGCCACCAGTGATTCCTTGACAGGGACAGACGAGCGGTACTTC. Protein product: CATSDSLTGTDERYF.

V usage is TRBV6-2 or TRBV6-3 and J usage is TRBJ1-6; D gene ambiguous. V lost 0 bases and J 0 bases, leaving 6 bases between the germline ends. Germline CDR1 reads MNHEY; CDR2 reads SVGEGT. This CDR3 has 16 residues. CDR3 region: CASSYSGSSYNSPLHF. DNA of the CDR3: TGTGCCAGCAGTTACTCTGGGAGCTCCTATAATTCACCCCTCCACTTT.

The chain uses TRBV20-1 and TRBJ1-5; tentatively, D is TRBD1 (5 bases). The V end was cut by 4 bases, the J end by 3 bases, with 10 bases between. The CDR3 runs 13 residues. CDR1 is DFQATT and CDR2 is SNEGSKA in the germline V gene (reference sequence). In nucleotides, the CDR3 is TGCAGTGCTACCACAGGCTTCAATCAGCCCCAGCATTTT. Its protein product is CSATTGFNQPQHF.

The chain combines TRBV2 with TRBJ2-3, with D unresolved. The germline CDR1 and CDR2 sequences are SNHLY and FYNNEI. There are 11 residues in the CDR3. V was cut by 5 bases and J by 7 bases, with 7 bases left in between. The CDR3: CASSLPNTQYF. CDR3 coding DNA: TGTGCCAGCAGTCTCCCAAATACGCAGTATTTT.

This clonotype was found a few times. V is TRBV24-1 and J is TRBJ2-3; perhaps TRBD1 as D (6 bases). Germline CDR1 reads KGHDR; CDR2 reads SFDVKD. V lost 7 bases to trimming and J lost 7 bases, with 14 bases between them. The CDR3 runs 13 residues. The CDR3 coding sequence is TGTGCCACCAGGGATATCACAGGGAATACGCAGTATTTT. This encodes CATRDITGNTQYF.

This clonotype was counted only a few times. The chain couples TRBV12-5 to TRBJ2-3; 10 nucleotides agree with TRBD2. The CDR3 contains 14 residues. V lost 1 base to trimming and J lost 5 bases; unmatched junction nucleotides: 0. The V gene's germline CDR1 is LGHNT and CDR2 FRNRAP. The CDR3 region has the DNA TGTGCTAGTGGTTTGGGACTAGCGGGAGATACGCAGTATTTT. It encodes CASGLGLAGDTQYF.

V is TRBV10-2 and J is TRBJ1-6, with a possible D match to TRBD1 (6 bases). V lost 9 bases, J lost 7 bases, and 16 bases lay in between. The germline gives CDR1 WSHSY, CDR2 SAAADI. The CDR3 is made up of 14 amino acids. Here the CDR3 DNA reads TGCGCCAGTCTCGAGTTCACAGGGAATTCACCCCTCCACTTT. It translates to CASLEFTGNSPLHF.

V usage is TRBV18 and J usage is TRBJ2-5; tentative D call: TRBD1 (5 bases). The V end was cut by 1 base, the J end by 5 bases, with 8 bases between. The length of the CDR3 is 13 residues. Germline CDR1 is KGHSH and CDR2 is LQKENI. The CDR3 sequence is CASSPRTMETQYF. The DNA for the CDR3 is TGTGCCAGCTCACCACGGACAATGGAGACCCAGTACTTC.

The rearrangement links TRBV6-2 or TRBV6-3 to TRBJ1-1, with a possible D match to TRBD1 (6 bases). The germline V gene has CDR1 MNHEY and CDR2 SVGEGT. CDR3 length equals 12 residues. The V and J ends lost 5 bases and 8 bases respectively, with 12 bases between them. The CDR3, as DNA: TGTGCCAGCAGTGGGTGGACAGCAGAAGCTTTCTTT. Translated: CASSGWTAEAFF.

This clonotype was observed a few times. V is TRBV7-2 and J is TRBJ2-7, with D perhaps matching TRBD2 (6 bases). V lost 4 bases to trimming and J lost 3 bases, with 13 bases between them. CDR3 length equals 14 residues. The germline CDR1 and CDR2 sequences are SGHTA and FQGNSA. The CDR3 spells CASSSSMGGYEQYF. The DNA for the CDR3 is TGTGCCAGCAGCTCGTCCATGGGGGGCTACGAGCAGTACTTC.

The chain has TRBV20-1 and TRBJ1-2; D gene ambiguous. CDR1 is DFQATT, CDR2 SNEGSKA, per germline (reference sequence). V shed 0 bases and J shed 7 bases, with 18 bases lying between them. There are 15 residues in the CDR3. The CDR3 bases are TGCAGTGCTAGAGATTCGGCAGGTCCGAGCGCTGGCTACACCTTC. As protein: CSARDSAGPSAGYTF.

The chain uses TRBV7-2 and TRBJ1-3; no firm D call. This CDR3 spans 13 amino acids. The V gene lost 4 bases and the J gene lost 2 bases, with 6 bases spanning the gap. Germline loops: CDR1 SGHTA, CDR2 FQGNSA. In DNA, the CDR3 is TGTGCCAGCAGCTCCCCGCCTGGAAACACCATATATTTT. Translation: CASSSPPGNTIYF.

In the case of this clonotype: It may be a read error: a sequence one base away is much more abundant. This chain uses TRBV20-1 with TRBJ1-5; a weak D match, TRBD1 (6 bases). There are 12 residues in the CDR3. Germline CDR1 reads DFQATT; CDR2 reads SNEGSKA (reference sequence). CDR3: CSAPPGDQPRHF. The CDR3 coding sequence is TGCAGTGCTCCCCCAGGGGACCAGCCCCGGCATTTT.

This clonotype was recorded a few times. The V and J genes are TRBV5-1 and TRBJ2-4, with TRBD2 matching 7 bases. The ends lost 3 bases at V and 13 bases at J; junction bases unmatched: 10. The CDR3 has 13 residues. From germline, CDR1 is SGHRS and CDR2 YFSETQ. CDR3 nucleotides: TGCGCCAGCAGCTCCTCCGGGGGGTGGGGCCAGTACTTC. This codes for CASSSSGGWGQYF.

The gene calls are TRBV10-1 and TRBJ2-3, with 7 bases lining up with TRBD2. Looked up from germline, CDR1 is WNHNN and CDR2 is SYGVQD (reference sequence). This CDR3 has 13 residues. Trimming at V came to 9 bases and at J to 2 bases, leaving 5 bases not matched to a gene. The CDR3 DNA sequence: TGCGCCAGTAACGGGGGGACCACAGATACGCAGTATTTT. Protein: CASNGGTTDTQYF.

The chain links TRBV6-2 or TRBV6-3 to TRBJ2-7, with D maybe TRBD1 (5 bases). V was trimmed by 0 bases and J by 4 bases, leaving 7 bases between them. CDR1 is MNHEY, CDR2 SVGEGT, per germline. The CDR3 contains 13 residues. The CDR3 region is CASSYSREYEQYF. The CDR3 DNA sequence: TGTGCCAGCAGTTACTCCAGGGAATACGAGCAGTACTTC.

This clonotype showed up just a few times. V and J are TRBV11-1 and TRBJ1-1, with TRBD1 matching 11 bases. Per germline, CDR1 SGHAT and CDR2 FQDESV (reference sequence). The CDR3 loop spans 17 amino acids. V was clipped by 5 bases and J by 4 bases; unmatched bases: 12. The CDR3 nucleotides are TGTGCCAGCAGCCCCACCCGGGACAGGGGGAAAATCACTGAAGCTTTCTTT. It yields the protein CASSPTRDRGKITEAFF. Looking up the rest from reference TRBV11-1 and TRBJ1-1 gives the full variable domain: EAEVAQSPRYKITEKSQAVAFWCDPISGHATLYWYRQILGQGPELLVQFQDESVVDDSQLPKDRFSAERLKGVDSTLKIQPAELGDSAMYLCASSPTRDRGKITEAFFGQGTRLTVV.

The chain links TRBV6-1 to TRBJ1-2, with D possibly TRBD1 on 5 matching bases. CDR1 and CDR2 from the germline V gene are MNHNS and SASEGT. The CDR3 has 13 amino acids. V dropped 8 bases and J dropped 5 bases, with 15 bases sitting between them. The CDR3 bases are TGTGCCAGCGAGGGACGGAACCTTTATGGCTACACCTTC. This encodes CASEGRNLYGYTF.